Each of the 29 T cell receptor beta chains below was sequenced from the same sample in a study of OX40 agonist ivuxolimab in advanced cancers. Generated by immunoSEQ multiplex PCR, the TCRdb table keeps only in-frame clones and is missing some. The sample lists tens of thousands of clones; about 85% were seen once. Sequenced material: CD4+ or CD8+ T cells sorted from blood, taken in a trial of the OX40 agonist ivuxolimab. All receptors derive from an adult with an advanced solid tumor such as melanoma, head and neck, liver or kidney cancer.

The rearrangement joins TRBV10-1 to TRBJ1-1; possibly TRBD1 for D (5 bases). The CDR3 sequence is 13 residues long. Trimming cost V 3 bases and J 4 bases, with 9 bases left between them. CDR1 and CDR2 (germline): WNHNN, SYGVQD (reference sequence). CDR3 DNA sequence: TGCGCCAGCAGTGAAGGGGTAAGCACTGAAGCTTTCTTT. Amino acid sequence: CASSEGVSTEAFF.

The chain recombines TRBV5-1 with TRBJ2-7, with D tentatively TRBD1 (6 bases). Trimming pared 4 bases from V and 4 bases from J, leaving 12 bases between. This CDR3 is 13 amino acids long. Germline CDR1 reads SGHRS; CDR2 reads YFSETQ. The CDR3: CASSGLQGYEQYF. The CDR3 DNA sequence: TGCGCCAGCAGCGGATTACAGGGTTACGAGCAGTACTTC. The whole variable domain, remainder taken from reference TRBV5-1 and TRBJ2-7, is KAGVTQTPRYLIKTRGQQVTLSCSPISGHRSVSWYQQTPGQGLQFLFEYFSETQRNKGNFPGRFSGRQFSNSRSEMNVSTLELGDSALYLCASSGLQGYEQYFGPGTRLTVT.

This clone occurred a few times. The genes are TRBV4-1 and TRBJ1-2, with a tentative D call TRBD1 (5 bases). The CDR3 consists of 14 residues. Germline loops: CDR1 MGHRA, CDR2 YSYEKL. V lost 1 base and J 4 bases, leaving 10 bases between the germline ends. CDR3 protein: CASSQGSGSYGYTF. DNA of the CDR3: TGCGCCAGCAGCCAAGGGTCAGGGAGCTATGGCTACACCTTC.

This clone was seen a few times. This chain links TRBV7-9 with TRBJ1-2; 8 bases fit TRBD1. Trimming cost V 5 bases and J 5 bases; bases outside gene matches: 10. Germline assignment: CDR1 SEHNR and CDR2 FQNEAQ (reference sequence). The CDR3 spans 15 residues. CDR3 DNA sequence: TGTGCCAGCAGCCCTCCGGACAGGGCCATATATGGCTACACCTTC. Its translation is CASSPPDRAIYGYTF.

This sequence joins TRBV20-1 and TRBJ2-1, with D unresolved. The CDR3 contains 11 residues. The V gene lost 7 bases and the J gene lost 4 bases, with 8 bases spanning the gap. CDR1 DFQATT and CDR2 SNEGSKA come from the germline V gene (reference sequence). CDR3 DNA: TGCAGTGGTGTCAGTTACAATGAGCAGTTCTTC. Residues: CSGVSYNEQFF.

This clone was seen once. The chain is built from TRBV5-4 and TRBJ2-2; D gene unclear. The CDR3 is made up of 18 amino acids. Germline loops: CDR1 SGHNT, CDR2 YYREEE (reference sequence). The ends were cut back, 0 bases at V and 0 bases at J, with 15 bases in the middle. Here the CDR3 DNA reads TGTGCCAGCAGCTTGGGCCATAGGACCCCAACGAACACCGGGGAGCTGTTTTTT. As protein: CASSLGHRTPTNTGELFF.

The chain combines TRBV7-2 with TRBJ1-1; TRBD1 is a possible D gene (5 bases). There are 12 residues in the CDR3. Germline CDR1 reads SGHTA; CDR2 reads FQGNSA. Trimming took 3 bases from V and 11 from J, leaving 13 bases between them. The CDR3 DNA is TGTGCCAGCAGCTTGGGGGTGGGGCACGCTTTCTTT. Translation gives CASSLGVGHAFF.

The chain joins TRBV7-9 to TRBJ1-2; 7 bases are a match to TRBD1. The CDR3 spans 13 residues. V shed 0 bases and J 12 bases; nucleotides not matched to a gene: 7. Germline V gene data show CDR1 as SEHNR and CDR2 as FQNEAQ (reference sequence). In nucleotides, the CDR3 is TGTGCCAGCAGCTTAGCCCAAGGACAGGCTAACACCTTC. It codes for CASSLAQGQANTF.

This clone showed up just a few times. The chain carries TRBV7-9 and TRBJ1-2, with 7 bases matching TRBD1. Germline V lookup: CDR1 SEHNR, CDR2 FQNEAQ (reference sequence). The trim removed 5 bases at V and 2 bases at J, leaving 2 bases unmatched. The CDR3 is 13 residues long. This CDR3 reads CASSPGQNYGYTF. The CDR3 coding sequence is TGTGCCAGCAGCCCGGGACAGAACTATGGCTACACCTTC.

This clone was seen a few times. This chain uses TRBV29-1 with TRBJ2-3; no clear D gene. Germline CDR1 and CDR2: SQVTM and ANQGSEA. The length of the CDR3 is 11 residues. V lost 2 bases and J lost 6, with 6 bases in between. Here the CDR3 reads CSVELLDTQYF. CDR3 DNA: TGCAGCGTTGAATTACTGGATACGCAGTATTTT.

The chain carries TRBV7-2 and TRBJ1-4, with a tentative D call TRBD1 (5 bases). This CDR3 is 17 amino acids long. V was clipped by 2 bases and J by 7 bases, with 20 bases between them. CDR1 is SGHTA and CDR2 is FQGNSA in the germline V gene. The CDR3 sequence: CASSLSPARGFGEKLFF. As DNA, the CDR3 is TGTGCCAGCAGCTTATCCCCGGCCCGGGGGTTTGGTGAAAAACTGTTTTTT.

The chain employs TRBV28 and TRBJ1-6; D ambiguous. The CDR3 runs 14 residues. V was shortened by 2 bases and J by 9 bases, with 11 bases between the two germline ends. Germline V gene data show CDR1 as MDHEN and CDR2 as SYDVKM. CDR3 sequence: CASSLDGRASPLHF. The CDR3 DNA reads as TGTGCCAGCAGTTTAGACGGCCGGGCTTCACCCCTCCACTTT.

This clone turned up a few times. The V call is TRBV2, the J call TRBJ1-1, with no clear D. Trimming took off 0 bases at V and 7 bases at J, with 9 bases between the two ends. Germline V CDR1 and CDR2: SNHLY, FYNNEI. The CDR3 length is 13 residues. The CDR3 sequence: CASSEAFRYEAFF. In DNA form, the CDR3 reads TGTGCCAGCAGTGAAGCGTTCCGATATGAAGCTTTCTTT.

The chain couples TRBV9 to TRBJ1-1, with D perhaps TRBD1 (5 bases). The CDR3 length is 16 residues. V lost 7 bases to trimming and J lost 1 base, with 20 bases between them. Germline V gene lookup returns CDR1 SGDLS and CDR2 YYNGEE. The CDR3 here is CASEDRSGRTNTEAFF. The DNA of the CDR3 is TGTGCCAGCGAAGACCGTTCAGGGAGAACGAACACTGAAGCTTTCTTT.

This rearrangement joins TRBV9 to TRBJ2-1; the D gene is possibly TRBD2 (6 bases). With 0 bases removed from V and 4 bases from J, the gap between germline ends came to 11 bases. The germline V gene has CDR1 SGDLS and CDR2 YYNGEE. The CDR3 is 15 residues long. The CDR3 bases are TGTGCCAGCAGCGTAGTCGGGGACTTATACAATGAGCAGTTCTTC. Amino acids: CASSVVGDLYNEQFF.

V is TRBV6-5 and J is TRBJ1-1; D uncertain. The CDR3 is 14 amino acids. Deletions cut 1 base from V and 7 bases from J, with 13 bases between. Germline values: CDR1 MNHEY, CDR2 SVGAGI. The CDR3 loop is CASSYWENPLEAFF. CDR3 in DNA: TGTGCCAGCAGTTACTGGGAAAACCCCCTTGAAGCTTTCTTT.

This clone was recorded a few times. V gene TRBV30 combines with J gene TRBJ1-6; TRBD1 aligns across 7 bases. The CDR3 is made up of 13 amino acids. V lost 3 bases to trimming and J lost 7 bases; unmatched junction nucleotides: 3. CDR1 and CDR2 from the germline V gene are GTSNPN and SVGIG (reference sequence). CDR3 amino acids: CAWSRQGNSPLHF. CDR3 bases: TGTGCCTGGAGCCGACAGGGCAATTCACCCCTCCACTTT.

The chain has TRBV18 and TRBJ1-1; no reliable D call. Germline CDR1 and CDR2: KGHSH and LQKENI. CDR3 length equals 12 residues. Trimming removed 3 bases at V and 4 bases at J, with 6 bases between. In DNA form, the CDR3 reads TGTGCCAGCTCACCTCTGAGCACTGAAGCTTTCTTT. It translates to CASSPLSTEAFF.

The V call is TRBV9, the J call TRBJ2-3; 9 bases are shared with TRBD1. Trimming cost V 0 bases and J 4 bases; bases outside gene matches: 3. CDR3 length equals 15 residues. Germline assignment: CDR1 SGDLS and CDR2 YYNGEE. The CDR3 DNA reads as TGTGCCAGCAGCGTAGAAGGGACAGGGCCAGATACGCAGTATTTT. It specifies CASSVEGTGPDTQYF.

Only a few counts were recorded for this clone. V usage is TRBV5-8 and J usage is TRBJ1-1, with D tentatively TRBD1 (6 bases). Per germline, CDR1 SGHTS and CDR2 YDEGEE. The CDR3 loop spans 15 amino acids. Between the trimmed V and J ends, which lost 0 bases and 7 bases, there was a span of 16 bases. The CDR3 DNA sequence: TGTGCCAGCAGCTTGGGGGCTGGGGGCAAGAGTGAAGCTTTCTTT. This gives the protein CASSLGAGGKSEAFF. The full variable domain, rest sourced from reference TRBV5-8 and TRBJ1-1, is EAGVTQSPTHLIKTRGQQATLRCSPISGHTSVYWYQQALGLGLQFLLWYDEGEERNRGNFPPRFSGRQFPNYSSELNVNALELEDSALYLCASSLGAGGKSEAFFGQGTRLTVV.

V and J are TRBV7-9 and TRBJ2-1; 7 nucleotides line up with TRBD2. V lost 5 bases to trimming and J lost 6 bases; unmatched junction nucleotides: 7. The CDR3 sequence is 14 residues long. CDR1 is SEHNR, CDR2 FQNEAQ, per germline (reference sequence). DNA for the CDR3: TGTGCCAGCAGCCTAACTAGCGTCCCCAATGAGCAGTTCTTC. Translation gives CASSLTSVPNEQFF.

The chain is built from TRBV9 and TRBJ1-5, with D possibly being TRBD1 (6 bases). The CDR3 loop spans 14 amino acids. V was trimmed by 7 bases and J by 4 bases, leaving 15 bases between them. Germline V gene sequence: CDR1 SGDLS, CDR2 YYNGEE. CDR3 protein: CASSSWGANQPQHF. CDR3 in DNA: TGTGCCAGCTCAAGTTGGGGGGCAAATCAGCCCCAGCATTTT.

For the CDR3, the DNA is TGTGCCAGCAGCCTAGGGACAGGGGGGTTTCAGCCCCAGCATTTT. As protein: CASSLGTGGFQPQHF. J is TRBJ1-5 and V is TRBV6-1; 11 bases agree with TRBD1. This CDR3 is 15 amino acids long. The ends lost 6 bases at V and 6 bases at J; junction bases unmatched: 7. Germline CDR1 is MNHNS and CDR2 is SASEGT.

The CDR3 protein is CASSLEVIHTEAFF. The CDR3 nucleotides read TGTGCCAGCAGCTTGGAAGTTATACACACTGAAGCTTTCTTT. This sequence joins TRBV5-8 and TRBJ1-1; no clear D. V lost 0 bases, J lost 3 bases, and 9 bases lay in between. Per the germline V gene, CDR1 is SGHTS and CDR2 is YDEGEE. This CDR3 has 14 amino acids.

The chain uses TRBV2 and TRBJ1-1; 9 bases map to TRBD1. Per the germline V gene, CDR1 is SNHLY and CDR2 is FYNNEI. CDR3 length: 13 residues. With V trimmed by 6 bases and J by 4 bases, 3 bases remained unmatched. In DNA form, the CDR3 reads TGTGCCAGCAGCGCGACAGGGGGCACTGAAGCTTTCTTT. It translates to CASSATGGTEAFF.

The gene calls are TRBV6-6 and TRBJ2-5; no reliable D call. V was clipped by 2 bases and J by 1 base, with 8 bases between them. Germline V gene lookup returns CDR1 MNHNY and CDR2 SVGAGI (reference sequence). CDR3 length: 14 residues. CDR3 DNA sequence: TGTGCCAGCAGTTACCTTTCGACCCAAGAGACCCAGTACTTC. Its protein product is CASSYLSTQETQYF.

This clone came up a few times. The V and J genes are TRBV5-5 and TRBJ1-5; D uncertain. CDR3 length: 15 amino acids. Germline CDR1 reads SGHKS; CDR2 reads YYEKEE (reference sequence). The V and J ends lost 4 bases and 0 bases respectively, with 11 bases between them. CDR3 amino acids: CASSPAAYSNQPQHF. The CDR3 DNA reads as TGTGCCAGCAGCCCCGCGGCTTATAGCAATCAGCCCCAGCATTTT.

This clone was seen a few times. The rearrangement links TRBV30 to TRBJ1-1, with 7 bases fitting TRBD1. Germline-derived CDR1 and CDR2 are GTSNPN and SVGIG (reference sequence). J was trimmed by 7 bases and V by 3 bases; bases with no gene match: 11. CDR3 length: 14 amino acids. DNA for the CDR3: TGTGCCTGGAGGACCCTGACAGGGCGTCTTGAAGCTTTCTTT. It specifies CAWRTLTGRLEAFF.

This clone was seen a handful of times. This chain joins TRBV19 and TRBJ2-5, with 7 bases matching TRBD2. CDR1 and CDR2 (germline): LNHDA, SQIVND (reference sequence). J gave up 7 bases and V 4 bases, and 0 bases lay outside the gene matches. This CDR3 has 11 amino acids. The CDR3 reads CASSRGGTQYF. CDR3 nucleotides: TGTGCCAGTAGTAGGGGGGGGACCCAGTACTTC.